This TCR beta chain was retrieved from a study of blood T cell repertoires in COVID-19 (dated by TCRdb to the early 2020s). Regarding the research as a whole: Collaborator samples came from the United States, Italy and Spain and covered acute and convalescent phases of COVID-19. Deeply sampled blood TCRbeta repertoires from subjects exposed to, actively infected with, or recovered from COVID-19 were included in the dataset. Nearly every sample came with metadata listing a de-identified subject ID, COVID-19 status, age in years and sex. Where available, HLA class I and class II types were taken from metadata supplied by the sample provider and were not determined by assay-based typing. The repertoires were made available in a free public database intended to serve as a resource for research on the immune response to SARS-CoV-2. The samples were drawn from the first 160 participants of the ongoing ImmuneRACE study and from roughly 1,300 subjects provided by 6 global collaborators. The prospective study material was composed of cDNA or gDNA derived from T cells, B-cell-depleted T cells, or PBMCs.

With regard to this clone: The specificity of this receptor is unknown. Qualities for individual bases were not recorded, and no much larger clone is one base off.

Beyond this particular receptor, the publication reports: Clinical and demographic metadata were provided uncurated, with the amount varying by source and participant.

The junction carries 8 bases between V and J, which are trimmed by 4 bases and 2 bases respectively. CDR1 is given as LNHDA and CDR2 as SQIVND, both from the germline V gene (reference sequence). From its cysteine to its phenylalanine, the CDR3 spans 14 amino acids. Kept here is only the CDR3 DNA, which spans 42 bases and is read in frame from base 1. Each collaborating institution followed its own protocols to collect whole blood in K2EDTA tubes. For TCRbeta analysis, collaborators shipped samples in one of three forms: frozen whole blood, isolated PBMCs, or DNA extracted from either of those sample types. The immunoSEQ Assay, a bias-controlled multiplex PCR, was used to amplify TCRbeta CDR3 regions from genomic DNA. In the source study's methods: The number of nucleated cells in each sample was estimated by amplification of reference gene primers within the assay. Sequence reads were collapsed and filtered to measure the absolute abundance of every unique TCRbeta CDR3 rearrangement. Productive Simpson clonality was computed per sample as the square root of Simpson's diversity index over productive rearrangements. TCRdb provides this immuneACCESS table in a form limited to in-frame rearrangements. Some clones are lacking; in checked studies, under half of them reflect an unresolved V gene, and why the rest are absent is not known. The V and J calls and the clone size are those of that table, but D and trimming were determined from the DNA. For this sample there are 150,000 to 190,000 clones; roughly nine tenths appear just once. The ten biggest clones cover more than 2% of the sample.

This chain joins TRBV19 to TRBJ2-2; TRBD1 is perhaps the D gene, given 5 matching bases. Sequencing used peripheral blood. The TCR comes from a woman aged 65 to 85 with acute or convalescent COVID-19. In nucleotides, the sequence is TGTGCCAGTAGTACTCAGGGAAACACCGGGGAGCTGTTTTTT. Protein translation: CASSTQGNTGELFF.